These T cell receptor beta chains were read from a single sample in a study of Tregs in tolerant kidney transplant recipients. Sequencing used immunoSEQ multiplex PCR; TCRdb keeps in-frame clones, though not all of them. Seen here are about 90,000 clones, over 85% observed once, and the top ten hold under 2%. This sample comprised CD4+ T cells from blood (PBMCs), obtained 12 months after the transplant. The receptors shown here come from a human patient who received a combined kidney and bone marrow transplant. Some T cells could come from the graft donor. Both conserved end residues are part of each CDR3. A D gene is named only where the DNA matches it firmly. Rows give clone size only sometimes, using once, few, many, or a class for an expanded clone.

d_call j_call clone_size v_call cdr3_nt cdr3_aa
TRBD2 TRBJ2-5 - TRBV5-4 TGTGCCAGCAGCTTGCGCGGGGGGGAGACCCAGTACTTC CASSLRGGETQYF
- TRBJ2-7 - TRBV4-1 TGCGCCAGCAGCCAACTCCTGGAGGCCTCCTACGAGCAGTACTTC CASSQLLEASYEQYF
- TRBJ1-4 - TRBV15 TGTGCCACCAGCAGAGGCAGTGGTGAAAAACTGTTTTTT CATSRGSGEKLFF
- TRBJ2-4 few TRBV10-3 TGTGCCGCCAGGCCCCAGGGGACCGACAACATTCAGTACTTC CAARPQGTDNIQYF
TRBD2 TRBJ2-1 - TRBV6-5 TGTGCCAGCAGTTATGGACTAGCGGGAGTAAGCAATGAGCAGTTCTTC CASSYGLAGVSNEQFF
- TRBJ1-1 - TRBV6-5 TGTGCCAGCAGTTACCGAGGATTGAACACTGAAGCTTTCTTT CASSYRGLNTEAFF
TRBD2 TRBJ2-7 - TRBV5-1 TGCGCCAGCAGCGGAAGACTAGCGGCCTCCTACGAGCAGTACTTC CASSGRLAASYEQYF
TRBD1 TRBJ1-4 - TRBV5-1 TGCGCCAGCAGCTGGACAGGGGCTGAAGAAAAACTGTTTTTT CASSWTGAEEKLFF
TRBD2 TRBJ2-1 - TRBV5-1 TGCGCCAGCAGCTTGTGGCTAGCGGATAGCTACAATGAGCAGTTCTTC CASSLWLADSYNEQFF
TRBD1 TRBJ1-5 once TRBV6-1 TGTGCCAGCAGTGGGGACAGGGGGTACCAGCCCCAGCATTTT CASSGDRGYQPQHF
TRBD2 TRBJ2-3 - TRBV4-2 TGTGCCAGCAGCCAAGATGACAGGACTAGCGGGGGGGCGAGCACAGATACGCAGTATTTT CASSQDDRTSGGASTDTQYF
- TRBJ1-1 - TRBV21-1 TGTGCCAAACCCCCTTCAGGGCCCCAGAACACTGAAGCTTTCTTT CAKPPSGPQNTEAFF
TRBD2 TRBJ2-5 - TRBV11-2 TGTGCCAGCAGCCCGGAGTATGGGACTAGCGGGAGCAGGGAGACCCAGTACTTC CASSPEYGTSGSRETQYF
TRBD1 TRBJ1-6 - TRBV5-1 TGCGCCAGCAGCCTACCCGGGACAGGGGATTCCCCCCTCCACTTT CASSLPGTGDSPLHF
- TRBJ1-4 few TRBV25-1 TGTGCCAGCAGTGAGAACAGGGCTAATGAAAAACTGTTTTTT CASSENRANEKLFF
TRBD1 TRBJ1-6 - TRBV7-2 TGTGCCAGCAGCTTTTTGGGACAGAATTCCCCCCTCCACTTT CASSFLGQNSPLHF
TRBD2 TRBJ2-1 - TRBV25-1 TGTGCCAGCAGTGAAAACCCTAGCGGGAGCTACAATGAGCAGTTCTTC CASSENPSGSYNEQFF
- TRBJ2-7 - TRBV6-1 TGTGCCATCGGGAGCGGGTGGGACTCCTACGAGCAGTACTTC CAIGSGWDSYEQYF
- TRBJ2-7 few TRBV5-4 TGTGCCAGCAGCCCATCGGGGGTTTATCCCCCCGAGCAGTACTTC CASSPSGVYPPEQYF
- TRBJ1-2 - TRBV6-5 TGTGCCAGCAGTTCCTCCCGACAGGCCTTGTCTGGCTACACCTTC CASSSSRQALSGYTF
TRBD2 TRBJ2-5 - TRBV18 TGTGCCAGCTCGGCGCTAGCGGGAGGGCCGCGGGGACGCTACATCGAGACCCAGTACTTC CASSALAGGPRGRYIETQYF
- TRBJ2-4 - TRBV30 TGTGCCTGGAGTGTAGGGGGAGGGAGGCCCCCGCCAAACATTCAGTACTTC CAWSVGGGRPPPNIQYF